Below are 30 T cell receptor beta chains sequenced from a single sample in a study of cytomegalovirus exposure and HLA in healthy donors (dated by TCRdb to 2017 to 2019). The protocol used for the library was the immunoSEQ multiplex PCR assay. The multiplex PCR relied on a mix of 60 forward primers for TCR Vbeta segments and 13 reverse primers for TCR Jbeta segments. TCRdb took this table from immuneACCESS and kept in-frame rearrangements with V and J called. Such tables lack part of the clones; where checked against another copy, unresolved V genes explain under half of the gap, and the rest is unexplained. Recorded for this sample are under 150,000 clones; 78% of them occurred a single time. The top ten hold roughly 6.2% of the sample. The sample comprised PBMCs. The source of these receptors is a woman in her thirties or forties in good health and CMV-seropositive.

The rearrangement uses TRBV5-6 and TRBJ2-7, with no clear D. V lost 2 bases and J lost 4, with 13 bases in between. CDR1 and CDR2 from the germline V gene are SGHDT and YYEEEE. CDR3 size: 14 residues. For the CDR3, the DNA is TGTGCCAGCAGCTTCTTGGGCTTGGTTTACGAGCAGTACTTC. It yields the protein CASSFLGLVYEQYF.

V usage is TRBV5-4 and J usage is TRBJ2-1; 7 nucleotides line up with TRBD2. From germline, CDR1 is SGHNT and CDR2 YYREEE (reference sequence). With 3 bases clipped from V and 8 bases from J, the junction kept 11 bases outside the gene matches. The CDR3 totals 15 residues. The CDR3 region is CASSSATSPVDEQFF. In nucleotides, the CDR3 is TGTGCCAGCAGCTCGGCGACTAGCCCAGTCGATGAGCAGTTCTTC.

V gene TRBV4-1 combines with J gene TRBJ2-5; 7 bases align to TRBD2. V was pared by 1 base and J by 5 bases, with 10 bases of the junction left unmatched. The CDR3 covers 16 residues. Germline CDR1 and CDR2: MGHRA and YSYEKL. CDR3 DNA: TGCGCCAGCAGCCAAGCACGAGCGGGACCTCGGGAGACCCAGTACTTC. As protein: CASSQARAGPRETQYF.

The chain uses TRBV9 and TRBJ2-7; 7 bases line up with TRBD1. Germline assignment: CDR1 SGDLS and CDR2 YYNGEE. The CDR3 is 14 amino acids. The J segment lost 1 base and the V segment lost 2 bases, leaving 3 bases of the junction unmatched. CDR3: CASSVTGNSYEQYF. The CDR3, as DNA: TGTGCCAGCAGCGTGACAGGGAATTCCTACGAGCAGTACTTC. Supplemented by reference TRBV9 and TRBJ2-7, the full variable domain reads DSGVTQTPKHLITATGQRVTLRCSPRSGDLSVYWYQQSLDQGLQFLIQYYNGEERAKGNILERFSAQQFPDLHSELNLSSLELGDSALYFCASSVTGNSYEQYFGPGTRLTVT.

The rearrangement joins TRBV6-5 to TRBJ1-4; 10 positions match TRBD1. Germline V lookup: CDR1 MNHEY, CDR2 SVGAGI. Trimming cost V 5 bases and J 7 bases; bases outside gene matches: 7. This CDR3 is 15 amino acids long. CDR3 amino acids: CASSKGTGEREKLFF. Written as DNA, the CDR3 is TGTGCCAGCAGTAAGGGGACAGGGGAGCGTGAAAAACTGTTTTTT.

As for this clone: The junction differs from germline at one of its ends, possibly a read error. CDR3 loop: CASSFRTGGFSHEQYF. Written as DNA, the CDR3 is TGTGCCAGCAGTTTTAGGACAGGGGGCTTCTCCCACGAGCAGTACTTC. The chain recombines TRBV27 with TRBJ2-7, with 11 bases aligning to TRBD1. The CDR3 spans 16 residues. The germline V gene encodes CDR1 MNHEY and CDR2 SMNVEV (reference sequence).

The J gene is TRBJ2-1, the V gene TRBV7-8; the D is unclear. In germline, CDR1 is SGHVS, CDR2 FQNEAQ. Trimming removed 5 bases at V and 8 bases at J, with 10 bases between. This CDR3 contains 12 residues. CDR3 in amino acids: CASSAYVDEQFF. CDR3 nucleotide sequence: TGTGCCAGCAGCGCCTACGTGGATGAGCAGTTCTTC.

This clone has only a few counts. V and J are TRBV5-4 and TRBJ2-5; TRBD2 is a possible D gene (5 bases). Germline loops: CDR1 SGHNT, CDR2 YYREEE (reference sequence). The CDR3 consists of 12 residues. The DNA of the CDR3 is TGTGCTGGCGGGCTCTATAAAGAGACCCAGTACTTC. Translating gives CAGGLYKETQYF.

This clone was picked up a small number of times. J is TRBJ1-5 and V is TRBV7-6; D uncertain. There are 12 residues in the CDR3. The germline gives CDR1 SGHVS, CDR2 FNYEAQ. Trimming cost V 8 bases and J 1 base, with 6 bases left between them. In DNA form, the CDR3 reads TGTGCCAGCGGTAGCAGCAATCAGCCCCAGCATTTT. Translation: CASGSSNQPQHF.

This clone occurred a few times. The chain recombines TRBV4-2 with TRBJ2-7; 9 bases fit TRBD2. CDR1 and CDR2 from the germline V gene are LGHNA and YNFKEQ. V lost 3 bases and J lost 3; bases outside the gene matches: 6. CDR3 size: 15 residues. The CDR3 nucleotides are TGTGCCAGCAGCCAGTCTGGCGGGAGGGTCTACGAGCAGTACTTC. This translates into CASSQSGGRVYEQYF.

This chain links TRBV9 with TRBJ2-3, with 9 nucleotides matching TRBD2. Germline lookup yields CDR1 SGDLS and CDR2 YYNGEE. V gave up 0 bases and J gave up 4 bases; unmatched junction bases: 9. This CDR3 contains 17 residues. This CDR3 reads CASSVGAGGPRADTQYF. The CDR3 DNA reads as TGTGCCAGCAGCGTAGGGGCGGGAGGGCCTCGCGCAGATACGCAGTATTTT.

This clone was detected only a few times. The chain carries TRBV28 and TRBJ1-3, with TRBD1 as a possible D gene (5 bases). Trimming removed 6 bases from V and 0 bases from J, with 12 bases in between. The germline CDR1 and CDR2 sequences are MDHEN and SYDVKM. This CDR3 has 15 amino acids. The CDR3 DNA is TGTGCCAGCAGGGGAGGGGCTACCTCTGGAAACACCATATATTTT. Translation gives CASRGGATSGNTIYF.

This clone has more than one count but fewer than ten. The chain recombines TRBV5-1 with TRBJ2-1; perhaps TRBD1 as D (6 bases). Looked up from germline, CDR1 is SGHRS and CDR2 is YFSETQ. The CDR3 consists of 14 residues. V dropped 2 bases and J dropped 7 bases, with 13 bases sitting between them. In DNA form, the CDR3 reads TGCGCCAGCAGCTTCCTACAGGGAATGAATGAGCAGTTCTTC. It encodes CASSFLQGMNEQFF.

The gene calls are TRBV15 and TRBJ2-3; D possibly corresponds to TRBD1 (6 bases). The CDR3 length is 12 residues. Germline V gene data show CDR1 as LNHNV and CDR2 as YYDKDF (reference sequence). Deletions cut 1 base from V and 9 bases from J, with 8 bases between. CDR3 residues: CATSRGGQTQYF. The CDR3 DNA reads TGTGCCACCAGCAGAGGAGGACAGACGCAGTATTTT.

The rearrangement joins TRBV19 to TRBJ2-3; maybe TRBD1 (7 bases). CDR3 length equals 18 residues. CDR1 and CDR2 (germline): LNHDA, SQIVND (reference sequence). Trimming cost V 3 bases and J 1 base, with 20 bases left between them. The CDR3 loop reads CASSMDRQPGLRTDTQYF. The CDR3 region has the DNA TGTGCCAGTAGTATGGACAGGCAGCCGGGACTGCGCACAGATACGCAGTATTTT.

CDR3 DNA sequence: TGTGCCAGCAGTCGACTGGGCTACGAGCAGTACTTC. Its protein is CASSRLGYEQYF. V is TRBV6-5 and J is TRBJ2-7, with D unclear. The CDR3 runs to 12 residues. With 5 bases removed from V and 3 bases from J, the gap between germline ends came to 8 bases. The germline V gene encodes CDR1 MNHEY and CDR2 SVGAGI.

The chain has TRBV27 and TRBJ1-5; 11 bases line up with TRBD1. In germline, CDR1 is MNHEY, CDR2 SMNVEV (reference sequence). Losses at the gene ends were 9 bases for V and 5 bases for J; bases not matched to a gene: 6. The CDR3 contains 14 residues. The CDR3 here is CASGQGAGHQPQHF. CDR3 DNA sequence: TGTGCCAGTGGACAGGGGGCCGGGCATCAGCCCCAGCATTTT.

The CDR3 coding sequence is TGCGCCAGCAGCTTGGGGCAGGGTAATGCACTTACCGAGCAGTACTTC. Translating gives CASSLGQGNALTEQYF. The V and J genes are TRBV5-1 and TRBJ2-7, with D possibly TRBD1 on 5 matching bases. Deletions cut 0 bases from V and 6 bases from J, with 19 bases between. Germline-derived CDR1 and CDR2 are SGHRS and YFSETQ. The CDR3 runs to 16 residues.

This clone has just a few counts. The gene calls are TRBV10-3 and TRBJ2-2, with 11 bases lining up with TRBD2. V shed 4 bases, J shed 2 bases, and the junction held 3 bases outside the gene matches. The CDR3 totals 16 residues. The germline CDR1 and CDR2 sequences are ENHRY and SYGVKD. The DNA of the CDR3 is TGTGCCATCAGTGGGGGACTAGCGGTAAACACCGGGGAGCTGTTTTTT. Translation: CAISGGLAVNTGELFF.

This clone was picked up a small number of times. The gene calls are TRBV29-1 and TRBJ1-2, with 9 bases aligning to TRBD1. The V gene's germline CDR1 is SQVTM and CDR2 ANQGSEA. This CDR3 spans 15 amino acids. J was trimmed by 2 bases and V by 6 bases; bases with no gene match: 10. In DNA form, the CDR3 reads TGCAGCGTCGGGGGGGGACAGGGAGGAAACTATGGCTACACCTTC. As protein: CSVGGGQGGNYGYTF.

For the CDR3, the DNA is TGTGCCAGCAGCTTAGACTCGTTTCAGCCCCAGCATTTT. Amino acids: CASSLDSFQPQHF. The chain is built from TRBV5-4 and TRBJ1-5; no firm D call. Trimming cost V 2 bases and J 6 bases, with 9 bases left between them. Germline CDR1 and CDR2: SGHNT and YYREEE (reference sequence). This CDR3 comprises 13 residues.

The chain joins TRBV6-1 to TRBJ2-3; 9 bases agree with TRBD2. V was clipped by 9 bases and J by 4 bases; unmatched bases: 11. Germline loops: CDR1 MNHNS, CDR2 SASEGT. There are 15 residues in the CDR3. The CDR3 region is CASKAGLARADTQYF. The CDR3 DNA follows: TGTGCCAGTAAAGCGGGACTAGCTAGGGCAGATACGCAGTATTTT.

The CDR3 is CASSQATGLDQPQHF. The CDR3 nucleotides read TGCGCCAGCAGCCAAGCGACAGGGTTGGATCAGCCCCAGCATTTT. The chain carries TRBV4-1 and TRBJ1-5; 7 bases fit TRBD1. Germline CDR1 and CDR2: MGHRA and YSYEKL. The trim removed 1 base at V and 5 bases at J, leaving 5 bases unmatched. This CDR3 is 15 amino acids long.

The V gene is TRBV7-9, the J gene TRBJ2-5, with 13 bases matching TRBD2. The J segment lost 4 bases and the V segment lost 3 bases, leaving 5 bases of the junction unmatched. This CDR3 has 16 residues. CDR1 is SEHNR and CDR2 is FQNEAQ in the germline V gene (reference sequence). The CDR3 here is CASSLGTSGMGETQYF. In DNA form, the CDR3 reads TGTGCCAGCAGCTTGGGGACTAGCGGGATGGGAGAGACCCAGTACTTC.

The rearrangement joins TRBV5-1 to TRBJ2-1; 12 positions match TRBD2. The germline V gene has CDR1 SGHRS and CDR2 YFSETQ. V shed 4 bases, J shed 9 bases, and the junction held 5 bases outside the gene matches. This CDR3 comprises 14 residues. As DNA, the CDR3 is TGCGCCAGCAGCCTGACTAGCGGGAGCGGTGAGCAGTTCTTC. Its protein is CASSLTSGSGEQFF.

This chain joins TRBV14 and TRBJ1-2; TRBD1 might be the D (5 bases). V was trimmed by 6 bases and J by 1 base, leaving 21 bases between them. There are 17 residues in the CDR3. Germline CDR1 and CDR2: SGHDN and FVKESK. In DNA form, the CDR3 reads TGTGCCAGCAGAAAGTTGGACACCAGAATTTTTAACTATGGCTACACCTTC. This sequence encodes CASRKLDTRIFNYGYTF.

The chain uses TRBV6-6 and TRBJ2-2; 7 bases align to TRBD2. The germline CDR1 and CDR2 sequences are MNHNY and SVGAGI (reference sequence). After removal of 2 bases from V and 9 bases from J, the junction contained 6 bases not matched to a gene. The CDR3 loop spans 14 amino acids. The CDR3 region has the DNA TGTGCCAGCAGTTACCGCCGCGGGGGATGGGAGCTGTTTTTT. It specifies CASSYRRGGWELFF.

The chain links TRBV6-1 to TRBJ2-1; maybe TRBD1 (6 bases). The length of the CDR3 is 14 residues. Germline assignment: CDR1 MNHNS and CDR2 SASEGT. V lost 3 bases and J lost 3, with 9 bases in between. The DNA of the CDR3 is TGTGCCAGCAGTGACCGGACAGACTACAATGAGCAGTTCTTC. It encodes CASSDRTDYNEQFF.

The chain carries TRBV9 and TRBJ2-7, with 14 bases fitting TRBD2. J lost 3 bases, V lost 5 bases, and 10 bases had no gene match. Germline V lookup: CDR1 SGDLS, CDR2 YYNGEE. CDR3 size: 17 residues. The CDR3 nucleotides read TGTGCCAGCAGAACTCCGGGACTAGCGGGAGCGATCTACGAGCAGTACTTC. Protein product: CASRTPGLAGAIYEQYF.

The V and J genes are TRBV5-6 and TRBJ1-5; D gene uncertain. The germline gives CDR1 SGHDT, CDR2 YYEEEE. V dropped 3 bases and J dropped 5 bases, with 9 bases sitting between them. This CDR3 region has 13 residues. CDR3 region: CASSSRFDQPQHF. CDR3 sequence (DNA): TGTGCCAGCAGCTCCCGGTTTGATCAGCCCCAGCATTTT.